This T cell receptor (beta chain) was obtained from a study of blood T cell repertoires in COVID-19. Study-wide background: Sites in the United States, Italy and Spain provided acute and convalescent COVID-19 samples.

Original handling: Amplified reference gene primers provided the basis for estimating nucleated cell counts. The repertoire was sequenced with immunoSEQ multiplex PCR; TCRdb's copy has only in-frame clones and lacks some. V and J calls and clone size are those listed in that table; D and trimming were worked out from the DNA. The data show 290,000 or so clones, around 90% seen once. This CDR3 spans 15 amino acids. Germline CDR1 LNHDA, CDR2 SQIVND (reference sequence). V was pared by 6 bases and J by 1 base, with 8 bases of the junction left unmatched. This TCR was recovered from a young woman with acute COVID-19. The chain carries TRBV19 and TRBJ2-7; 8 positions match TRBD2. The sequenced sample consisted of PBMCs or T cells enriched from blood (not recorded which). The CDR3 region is CASSTNGGRSYEQYF. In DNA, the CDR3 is TGTGCCAGTAGCACTAACGGCGGGAGGTCCTACGAGCAGTACTTC.